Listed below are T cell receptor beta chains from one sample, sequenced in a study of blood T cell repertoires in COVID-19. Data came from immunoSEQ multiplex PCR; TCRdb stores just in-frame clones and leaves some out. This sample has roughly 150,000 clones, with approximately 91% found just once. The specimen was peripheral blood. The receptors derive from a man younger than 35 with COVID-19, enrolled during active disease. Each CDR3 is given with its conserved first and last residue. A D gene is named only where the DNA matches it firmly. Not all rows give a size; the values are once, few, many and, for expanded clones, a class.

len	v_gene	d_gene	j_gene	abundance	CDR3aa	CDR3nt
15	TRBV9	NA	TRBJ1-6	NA	CASSVDPGLNSPLHF	TGTGCCAGCAGCGTAGATCCAGGGCTCAATTCACCCCTCCACTTT
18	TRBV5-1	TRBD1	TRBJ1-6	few	CASSLGAVQGFDNSPLHF	TGCGCCAGCAGCTTGGGGGCCGTACAGGGGTTCGATAATTCACCCCTCCACTTT
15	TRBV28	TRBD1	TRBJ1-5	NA	CASRPRDSQHQPQHF	TGTGCCAGCCGGCCTCGGGACAGCCAACATCAGCCCCAGCATTTT
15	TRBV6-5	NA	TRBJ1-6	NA	CASSRGLLGGSPLHF	TGTGCCAGCAGTCGAGGTCTGTTAGGAGGTTCACCCCTCCACTTT
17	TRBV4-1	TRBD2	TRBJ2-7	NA	CASSQVGTSGFSYEQYF	TGCGCCAGCAGCCAAGTGGGGACTAGCGGGTTCTCCTACGAGCAGTACTTC
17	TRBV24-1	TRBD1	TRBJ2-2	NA	CATSDSDRSGGTGELFF	TGTGCCACCAGTGATTCGGACAGGAGCGGAGGCACCGGGGAGCTGTTTTTT
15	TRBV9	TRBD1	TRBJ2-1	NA	CASSGHGTGDNEQFF	TGTGCCAGCAGCGGCCACGGGACAGGAGACAATGAGCAGTTCTTC
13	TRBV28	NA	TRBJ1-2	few	CASSPRGAYGYTF	TGTGCCAGCAGTCCCCGGGGGGCCTATGGCTACACCTTC
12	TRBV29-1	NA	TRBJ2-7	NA	CSVQRDSYEQYF	TGCAGCGTTCAGAGGGACTCCTACGAGCAGTACTTC
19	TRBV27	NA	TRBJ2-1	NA	CASSALIASLDSAKLEQFF	TGTGCCAGCAGTGCCCTAATAGCCTCTTTGGACTCCGCTAAGCTTGAGCAGTTCTTC
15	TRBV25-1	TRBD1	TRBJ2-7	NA	CASSESGTGDYEQYF	TGTGCCAGCAGTGAATCCGGGACAGGGGACTACGAGCAGTACTTC
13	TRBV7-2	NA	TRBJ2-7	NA	CASSLARSHEQYF	TGTGCCAGCAGCTTGGCCAGGTCCCACGAGCAGTACTTC
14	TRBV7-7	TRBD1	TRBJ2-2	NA	CASSSTGETGELFF	TGTGCCAGCAGCTCGACAGGGGAAACCGGGGAGCTGTTTTTT
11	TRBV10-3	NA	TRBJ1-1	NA	CAISEQDEAFF	TGTGCCATCAGTGAACAGGATGAAGCTTTCTTT
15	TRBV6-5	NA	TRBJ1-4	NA	CASFPRAFLGEKLFF	TGTGCCAGCTTTCCCAGGGCCTTCCTGGGGGAAAAACTGTTTTTT
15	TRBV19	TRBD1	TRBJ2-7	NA	CASTPRTGPTYEQYF	TGTGCCAGTACCCCACGGACAGGGCCCACCTACGAGCAGTACTTC
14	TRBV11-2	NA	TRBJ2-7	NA	CASGRDTWPYEQYF	TGTGCCAGCGGCCGGGACACCTGGCCCTACGAGCAGTACTTC
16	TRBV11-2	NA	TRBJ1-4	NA	CASSLRFRQANEKLLF	TGTGCCAGCAGCTTAAGATTTAGACAGGCAAATGAAAAACTGCTTTTT
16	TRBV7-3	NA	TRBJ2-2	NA	CASSLVTGDNTGELFF	TGTGCCAGCAGCTTAGTGACAGGTGATAACACCGGGGAGCTGTTTTTT
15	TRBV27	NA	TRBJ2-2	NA	CASSLLGTSTGELFF	TGTGCCAGCAGTCTACTAGGAACGAGCACCGGGGAGCTGTTTTTT